The present T cell receptor (beta chain) was sequenced within a study of T cell responses to AZD1222 COVID-19 vaccine. Study observations and caveats: Two AZD1222 administrations were followed by greater Spike-specific TCR breadth and depth.

A word on this clone: As yet, its antigen is unknown.

This table comes from immunoSEQ multiplex PCR, and its TCRdb copy is limited to in-frame clones, with some not included. Of some 150,000 clones in the sample, roughly 90% were seen once. Here the sequenced sample was peripheral blood, taken on day 0 of AZD1222 vaccination. The sequence derives from an adult in good health.

For the CDR3, the DNA is TGTGCCAGCAGCTTAGTCGCAGGAGGAGGCAATGAGCAGTTCTTC. This codes for CASSLVAGGGNEQFF. The V and J genes are TRBV11-2 and TRBJ2-1; TRBD2 is a possible D gene (5 bases). Germline CDR1 reads SGHAT; CDR2 reads FQNNGV. There are 15 residues in the CDR3. V lost 1 base to trimming and J lost 6 bases, with 13 bases between them.